The T cell receptor beta chain described here comes from a study of T cell responses to AZD1222 COVID-19 vaccine. Repertoires were generated with immunoSEQ multiplex PCR, while TCRdb's copy carries only in-frame clones and drops some. This table has about 150,000 clones, 75% to 90% appearing once. The CDR3 has 13 residues. The V gene lost 3 bases and the J gene lost 6 bases, with 8 bases spanning the gap. Comments on this clone: Its antigen is unidentified.

Overall study findings and caveats: Donors were chiefly white British, with a greater number of females, and clonal diversity was perhaps underestimated. The study reported that nearly half of spike-specific TCRs target unmutated variant regions. Vaccine-associated CD4 TCRs ranged over spike, dominating at 160-218 and 743-854. The number of AZD1222 recipients seropositive at baseline was only five or six.

This clonotype was obtained from an adult who had recovered from COVID-19. The sequencing used peripheral blood, collected after recovery from COVID-19. J is TRBJ2-2 and V is TRBV12-3 or TRBV12-4, with D perhaps TRBD1 (5 bases). CDR3 loop: CASSFGAPGELFF. The DNA of the CDR3 is TGTGCCAGCAGTTTTGGGGCCCCCGGGGAGCTGTTTTTT.